This T cell receptor beta chain was found in a study of blood T cell repertoires in COVID-19. Looking at the study overall: Donors in the United States, Italy and Spain gave samples during acute or convalescent COVID-19. PBMCs, B-cell-depleted T cells, or T cells provided the cDNA or gDNA that made up the material.

The germline V gene encodes CDR1 GTSNPN and CDR2 SVGIG (reference sequence). Between the trimmed V and J ends, which lost 7 bases and 6 bases, there was a span of 19 bases. This CDR3 has 15 residues. Original analysis: Reference gene primer amplification yielded estimated nucleated cell counts. The method was immunoSEQ multiplex PCR; TCRdb's version includes in-frame clones alone and lacks a portion of them. The V and J calls and clone size come from that table; D and trimming were worked out from the DNA. Here the sample spans some 85,000 clones, around 80% being singletons. Specimen: peripheral blood. The source is an elderly woman with active or convalescent COVID-19. The J gene is TRBJ1-6, the V gene TRBV30; possible D gene TRBD1, 6 bases. CDR3 in DNA: TGTGCCTCCAACCCTGACAGGTTTGGTAATTCACCCCTCCACTTT. This codes for CASNPDRFGNSPLHF.